This section outlines one TCR beta chain sequence together with its context. This entry comes from a study of cytomegalovirus exposure and HLA in healthy donors. This cohort consisted of healthy bone marrow donors. Use of 60 Vbeta and 13 Jbeta primers characterized the PCR. Repertoires were generated with immunoSEQ multiplex PCR, while TCRdb's copy carries only in-frame clones and drops some. The sample holds about 130,000 clones, 75% to 85% seen once. The CDR3 is made up of 13 amino acids. Germline V gene lookup returns CDR1 ENHRY and CDR2 SYGVKD. V was trimmed by 2 bases and J by 0 bases, leaving 5 bases between them.

The material sequenced was PBMCs. This receptor was obtained from a woman in her 50s in good health and CMV-seropositive. V gene TRBV10-3 combines with J gene TRBJ2-7; D not certain. The CDR3 sequence is CAISETVSYEQYF. In DNA, the CDR3 is TGTGCCATCAGTGAGACAGTCTCCTACGAGCAGTACTTC.